These 31 T cell receptor beta chains originate from one sample sequenced in a study of blood T cell repertoires in COVID-19. Measured with immunoSEQ multiplex PCR; TCRdb has only the in-frame clones, and not every one. Of 200,000 to 250,000 clones in the sample, about nine tenths were seen once. Sequencing used peripheral blood. The receptors were gathered from a man aged 50-60 years with COVID-19, enrolled during active disease.

The chain carries TRBV18 and TRBJ1-2; 7 bases are a match to TRBD1. The junction had 11 bases not matched to a gene; V was cut back by 1 base and J by 6 bases. Germline values: CDR1 KGHSH, CDR2 LQKENI. The CDR3 loop spans 16 amino acids. CDR3: CASSPQGADNFHGYTF. CDR3 coding DNA: TGTGCCAGCTCACCACAGGGGGCGGACAATTTCCATGGCTACACCTTC.

V and J are TRBV2 and TRBJ2-1; 15 nucleotides align to TRBD2. Germline values: CDR1 SNHLY, CDR2 FYNNEI. CDR3 length: 17 amino acids. The J segment lost 7 bases and the V segment lost 3 bases, leaving 7 bases of the junction unmatched. The CDR3 is CASSESLGLAGGNEQFF. In nucleotides, the CDR3 is TGTGCCAGCAGTGAGTCCTTGGGACTAGCGGGGGGAAATGAGCAGTTCTTC.

The chain recombines TRBV29-1 with TRBJ1-2, with D tentatively TRBD1 (5 bases). The V gene lost 0 bases and the J gene lost 7 bases, with 21 bases spanning the gap. The CDR3 has 16 residues. Germline V lookup: CDR1 SQVTM, CDR2 ANQGSEA. The CDR3 loop reads CSVEDLMRGRSRGYTF. CDR3 nucleotides: TGCAGCGTTGAAGATCTTATGCGGGGGAGGAGTCGTGGCTACACCTTC.

On this clone: Because it lacks the conserved phenylalanine or tryptophan at the end, this CDR3 is likely a read error. The DNA is omitted, as the CDR3 cannot be located on it reliably, and the CDR3 follows TCRdb's listing. The chain has TRBV21-1 and TRBJ1-2; TRBD1, as called in the table, went unchecked against the DNA. TRBV21-1 represents a pseudogene. The CDR3 is made up of 11 amino acids, end residues included. CDR3 amino acids: CASSTGQATWA.

V usage is TRBV9 and J usage is TRBJ1-6; D is undetermined. Germline lookup yields CDR1 SGDLS and CDR2 YYNGEE. This CDR3 contains 15 residues. V was pared by 4 bases and J by 3 bases, with 11 bases between. CDR3 residues: CASSPRELYNSPLHF. The CDR3 region has the DNA TGTGCCAGCAGCCCACGGGAGCTCTATAATTCACCCCTCCACTTT. The full variable domain, with the rest looked up from reference TRBV9 and TRBJ1-6, is DSGVTQTPKHLITATGQRVTLRCSPRSGDLSVYWYQQSLDQGLQFLIQYYNGEERAKGNILERFSAQQFPDLHSELNLSSLELGDSALYFCASSPRELYNSPLHFGNGTRLTVT.

The chain recombines TRBV27 with TRBJ2-2; unclear D gene. The CDR3 covers 15 residues. The ends were cut back, 2 bases at V and 6 bases at J, with 13 bases in the middle. Germline assignment: CDR1 MNHEY and CDR2 SMNVEV (reference sequence). The CDR3 DNA follows: TGTGCCAGCAGTTTAAACAGCCAAGGCGCCGGGGAGCTGTTTTTT. Translation: CASSLNSQGAGELFF.

This clone was observed a handful of times. J is TRBJ1-6 and V is TRBV6-1; the match to TRBD1 covers 7 bases. Germline-derived CDR1 and CDR2 are MNHNS and SASEGT. The CDR3 is made up of 15 amino acids. The V and J ends lost 1 base and 10 bases, in that order; junction bases with no gene match: 7. The CDR3 is CASSEVGAGGSPLHF. Here the CDR3 DNA reads TGTGCCAGCAGTGAAGTGGGCGCAGGGGGGTCACCCCTCCACTTT.

The chain links TRBV14 to TRBJ1-2; D is perhaps TRBD1 (6 bases). Germline loops: CDR1 SGHDN, CDR2 FVKESK. Between the trimmed V and J ends, which lost 0 bases and 11 bases, there was a span of 16 bases. The CDR3 is 14 residues long. The CDR3 DNA sequence: TGTGCCAGCAGCCAAGATCAGGGCCCTACAGGGTACACCTTC. It encodes CASSQDQGPTGYTF.

The rearrangement links TRBV5-1 to TRBJ2-2; 11 nucleotides match TRBD2. The V segment lost 4 bases and the J segment 2 bases; nucleotides outside the gene matches: 4. The CDR3 consists of 16 residues. Germline CDR1 is SGHRS and CDR2 is YFSETQ. The CDR3 loop is CASSNLAGGNTGELFF. The CDR3 nucleotides are TGCGCCAGCAGCAATCTAGCGGGAGGAAACACCGGGGAGCTGTTTTTT.

The V call is TRBV21-1, the J call TRBJ2-4; the table's D call, TRBD1, has no DNA check behind it. TRBV21-1 is termed a pseudogene. The CDR3 sequence is 16 residues long. The chain's CDR3 is CASSKGRGTGANIQYF. CDR3 nucleotide sequence: TGTGCCAGCAGCAAAGGGCGCGGGACAGGGGCAAACATTCAGTACTTC.

The chain employs TRBV28 and TRBJ1-5; 10 bases match TRBD1. The CDR3 is 16 amino acids. CDR1 and CDR2 (germline): MDHEN, SYDVKM. After removal of 6 bases from V and 2 bases from J, the junction contained 7 bases not matched to a gene. This CDR3 is CASRPRDRGGNQPQHF. CDR3 DNA sequence: TGTGCCAGCAGACCCCGGGACAGGGGTGGCAATCAGCCCCAGCATTTT.

The chain couples TRBV6-6 to TRBJ1-5; D is unresolved. CDR3 length: 13 residues. Germline CDR1 is MNHNY and CDR2 is SVGAGI (reference sequence). Trimming removed 6 bases from V and 5 bases from J, with 11 bases in between. The CDR3 region is CASSPGLYQPQHF. CDR3 nucleotides: TGTGCCAGCAGCCCCGGACTCTATCAGCCCCAGCATTTT.

This rearrangement joins TRBV9 to TRBJ1-1; TRBD1 aligns across 7 bases. V dropped 0 bases and J dropped 7; count of bases not matched to a gene: 3. The V gene's germline CDR1 is SGDLS and CDR2 YYNGEE. This CDR3 comprises 13 residues. CDR3 coding DNA: TGTGCCAGCAGCGTAGTTTGGGACAGTGAAGCTTTCTTT. This codes for CASSVVWDSEAFF.

V gene TRBV7-8 combines with J gene TRBJ2-6; 7 bases fit TRBD1. After removal of 1 base from V and 1 base from J, the junction contained 10 bases not matched to a gene. The germline V gene has CDR1 SGHVS and CDR2 FQNEAQ. There are 19 residues in the CDR3. CDR3 loop: CASSLGGPDRISGANVLTF. The CDR3 DNA follows: TGTGCCAGCAGCTTAGGGGGGCCGGACAGGATTTCTGGGGCCAACGTCCTGACTTTC.

This clone has only a few counts. This sequence joins TRBV29-1 and TRBJ1-6; D is possibly TRBD1 (6 bases). Germline V gives CDR1 SQVTM, CDR2 ANQGSEA. CDR3 length: 13 residues. Deletions cut 6 bases from V and 8 bases from J, with 14 bases between. CDR3 amino acids: CSVRTATDSPLHF. CDR3 nucleotides: TGCAGCGTCCGGACAGCGACAGATTCACCCCTCCACTTT. The whole variable domain, filled in from reference TRBV29-1 and TRBJ1-6, reads SAVISQKPSRDICQRGTSLTIQCQVDSQVTMMFWYRQQPGQSLTLIATANQGSEATYESGFVIDKFPISRPNLTFSTLTVSNMSPEDSSIYLCSVRTATDSPLHFGNGTRLTVT.

The chain combines TRBV6-6 with TRBJ1-6; D uncertain. With 3 bases removed from V and 7 bases from J, the gap between germline ends came to 16 bases. The length of the CDR3 is 16 residues. Germline CDR1 and CDR2: MNHNY and SVGAGI (reference sequence). CDR3 region: CASSYFLRSGNSPLHF. The CDR3 coding sequence is TGTGCCAGCAGTTATTTTTTACGTTCGGGAAATTCACCCCTCCACTTT.

V is TRBV20-1 and J is TRBJ2-1; the match to TRBD2 covers 7 bases. Germline lookup yields CDR1 DFQATT and CDR2 SNEGSKA (reference sequence). The CDR3 is 14 amino acids. V gave up 3 bases and J gave up 4 bases; unmatched junction bases: 6. CDR3 sequence reads: CSASGLGVYNEQFF. DNA for the CDR3: TGCAGTGCTAGTGGACTAGGAGTTTACAATGAGCAGTTCTTC.

The CDR3 is CASSPGGGSTEAFF. The CDR3 region has the DNA TGTGCCAGCTCCCCGGGGGGAGGAAGTACTGAAGCTTTCTTT. This chain connects TRBV6-6 to TRBJ1-1; D perhaps matches TRBD1 (5 bases). Looked up from germline, CDR1 is MNHNY and CDR2 is SVGAGI (reference sequence). V lost 8 bases, J lost 5 bases, and 18 bases lay in between. CDR3 size: 14 residues.

This chain connects TRBV11-2 to TRBJ1-1; D is uncertain. V lost 1 base and J 4 bases, leaving 10 bases between the germline ends. CDR1 is SGHAT, CDR2 FQNNGV, per germline. This CDR3 spans 14 amino acids. The CDR3 loop reads CASSLAGEGTEAFF. CDR3 in DNA: TGTGCCAGCAGCTTAGCAGGCGAAGGCACTGAAGCTTTCTTT.

The V and J genes are TRBV25-1 and TRBJ2-7; 10 bases map to TRBD2. Germline values: CDR1 MGHDK, CDR2 SYGVNS. This CDR3 comprises 15 residues. Germline trimming cut 5 bases from V and 5 bases from J; bases unmatched to any gene: 9. The CDR3 reads CASSPFASGSNEQYF. The CDR3 region has the DNA TGTGCCAGCAGTCCCTTCGCTAGCGGGAGTAACGAGCAGTACTTC.

Only one count was recorded for this clone. The rearrangement uses TRBV30 and TRBJ1-6; D not certain. Trimming pared 3 bases from V and 6 bases from J, leaving 6 bases between. Per germline, CDR1 GTSNPN and CDR2 SVGIG (reference sequence). The CDR3 has 12 amino acids. Written as DNA, the CDR3 is TGTGCCTGGAGGGGCGTTAATTCACCCCTCCACTTT. Translated: CAWRGVNSPLHF.

This rearrangement joins TRBV20-1 to TRBJ2-7; possibly TRBD1 for D (5 bases). The germline V gene encodes CDR1 DFQATT and CDR2 SNEGSKA (reference sequence). The CDR3 consists of 13 residues. V was clipped by 3 bases and J by 0 bases, with 9 bases between them. CDR3: CSASLRASYEQYF. CDR3 in DNA: TGCAGTGCTAGTCTCAGGGCCTCCTACGAGCAGTACTTC.

The rearrangement joins TRBV12-3 or TRBV12-4 to TRBJ1-6; D is unclear. The length of the CDR3 is 13 residues. Trimming took off 3 bases at V and 8 bases at J, with 8 bases between the two ends. In DNA form, the CDR3 reads TGTGCCAGCAGTTTTTTGCAGGATTCACCCCTCCACTTT. Amino acid sequence: CASSFLQDSPLHF.

This chain uses TRBV20-1 with TRBJ1-4; a possible D gene is TRBD1 (5 bases). The length of the CDR3 is 15 residues. Trimming took off 3 bases at V and 0 bases at J, with 11 bases between the two ends. The germline V gene has CDR1 DFQATT and CDR2 SNEGSKA (reference sequence). In DNA form, the CDR3 reads TGCAGTGCTAGTAGGGGAATTGCAACTAATGAAAAACTGTTTTTT. Translating gives CSASRGIATNEKLFF.

This chain joins TRBV6-5 and TRBJ1-5; 7 bases align to TRBD1. Per the germline V gene, CDR1 is MNHEY and CDR2 is SVGAGI. V lost 4 bases, J lost 4 bases, and 1 base stayed unmatched. The CDR3 loop spans 13 amino acids. Here the CDR3 reads CASSWDSNQPQHF. CDR3 DNA: TGTGCCAGCAGTTGGGACAGTAATCAGCCCCAGCATTTT.

The chain combines TRBV6-6 with TRBJ2-7; tentative D call: TRBD2 (6 bases). The CDR3 contains 14 residues. Trimming cost V 3 bases and J 3 bases, with 12 bases left between them. CDR1 and CDR2 (germline): MNHNY, SVGAGI (reference sequence). Here the CDR3 reads CASSYSGESYEQYF. In nucleotides, the CDR3 is TGTGCCAGCAGTTATTCGGGAGAGAGCTACGAGCAGTACTTC.

The rearrangement joins TRBV4-1 to TRBJ2-7; TRBD2 matches 7 bases. J gave up 7 bases and V 0 bases, and 18 bases lay outside the gene matches. Germline values: CDR1 MGHRA, CDR2 YSYEKL. CDR3 size: 18 residues. This CDR3 is CASSQEMRTGTTAGEQYF. The CDR3 coding sequence is TGCGCCAGCAGCCAAGAAATGAGGACCGGGACTACCGCTGGAGAGCAGTACTTC.

This rearrangement joins TRBV30 to TRBJ1-2; the D gene is possibly TRBD1 (5 bases). The CDR3 totals 14 residues. The ends were cut back, 2 bases at V and 0 bases at J, with 10 bases in the middle. CDR1 is GTSNPN and CDR2 is SVGIG in the germline V gene (reference sequence). The CDR3 coding sequence is TGTGCCTGGAGTAGGCAGGGCGCTAACTATGGCTACACCTTC. Translation gives CAWSRQGANYGYTF.

The DNA for the CDR3 is TGTGCCAGCCGCGCGGGGATGGGGCGCCGTGGAGATACGCAGTATTTT. This codes for CASRAGMGRRGDTQYF. The chain couples TRBV7-2 to TRBJ2-3; D may be TRBD2 (6 bases). V lost 8 bases, J lost 5 bases, and 23 bases lay in between. Germline CDR1 is SGHTA and CDR2 is FQGNSA. The CDR3 contains 16 residues.

V and J are TRBV19 and TRBJ1-6; possible D gene TRBD1, 5 bases. Trimming removed 4 bases at V and 8 bases at J, with 12 bases between. CDR1 and CDR2 from the germline V gene are LNHDA and SQIVND (reference sequence). This CDR3 comprises 14 residues. The CDR3 here is CASSTDPRDSPLHF. The CDR3 nucleotides read TGTGCCAGTAGTACCGACCCCAGGGATTCACCCCTCCACTTT.

The chain carries TRBV24-1 and TRBJ1-5; no firm D call. V lost 3 bases, J lost 0 bases, and 5 bases lay in between. Germline V CDR1 and CDR2: KGHDR, SFDVKD. CDR3 length equals 14 residues. The CDR3 reads CATSDLNSNQPQHF. As DNA, the CDR3 is TGTGCCACCAGTGATCTTAATAGCAATCAGCCCCAGCATTTT.